What follows describes a single T cell receptor beta chain. CDR3 length: 14 amino acids. Germline CDR1 and CDR2: MNHNS and SASEGT. Germline trimming cut 3 bases from V and 5 bases from J; bases unmatched to any gene: 3. The sample comes from a study of shared T cell receptors in the human thymus. The protocol was immunoSEQ multiplex PCR, while the TCRdb copy is restricted to in-frame clones and leaves out a portion. The table lists some 400,000 clones, just under 95% of them singletons. Material: thymocytes. The TCR originated in a human donor. The chain links TRBV6-1 to TRBJ2-3, with TRBD2 identical over 9 bases. CDR3 coding DNA: TGTGCCAGCAGTGAGGGACTAGCAATAGATACGCAGTATTTT. As protein: CASSEGLAIDTQYF.